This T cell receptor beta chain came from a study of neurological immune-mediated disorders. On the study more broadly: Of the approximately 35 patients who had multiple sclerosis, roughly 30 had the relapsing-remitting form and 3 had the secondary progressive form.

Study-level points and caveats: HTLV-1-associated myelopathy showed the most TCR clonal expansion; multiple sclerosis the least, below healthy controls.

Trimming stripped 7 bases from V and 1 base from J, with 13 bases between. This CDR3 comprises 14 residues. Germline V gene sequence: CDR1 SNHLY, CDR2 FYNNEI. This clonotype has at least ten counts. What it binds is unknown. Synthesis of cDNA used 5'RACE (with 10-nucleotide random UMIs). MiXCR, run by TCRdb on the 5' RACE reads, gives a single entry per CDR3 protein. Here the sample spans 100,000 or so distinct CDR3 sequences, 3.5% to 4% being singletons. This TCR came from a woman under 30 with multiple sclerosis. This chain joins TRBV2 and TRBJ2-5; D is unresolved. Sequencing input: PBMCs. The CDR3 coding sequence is TGTGCCAGCAAATCAGGATCCGCCCAAGAGACCCAGTACTTC. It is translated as CASKSGSAQETQYF.